The sequence of this TCR beta chain was determined in a study of early T cells in non-severe SARS-CoV-2 infection (dated by TCRdb to the early 2020s). Study-wide context: Because TCR sequencing relied on bulk RNA taken from unsorted whole blood, pairing of alpha and beta chains was not possible. General findings and caveats noted by the study authors: VDJdb matching was skewed toward anti-spike CD8 responses and likely underestimated virus-specific expansions, missing private and CD4 specificities.

Set within a cohort of healthcare workers in London, UK, this nested case-control study involved weekly PCR testing of nasopharyngeal swabs along with blood sampling. Healthcare workers were enrolled in the week of the UK lockdown, from 23 to 31 March 2020, and were followed every week for up to roughly 15 weeks. The library was generated by 5' RACE. Sequenced using a NextSeq 500. Unique molecular identifiers were attached to individual cDNA molecules in the TCR library protocol so that sequencing error and PCR bias could be corrected. Both TCR alpha and beta chains were sequenced, and tight co-correlation was observed between alpha and beta sequence abundances in each sample. For the original study's pipeline: V gene, J gene and CDR3 annotation of TCR sequences was performed with Decombinator V4. TCRs were defined as expanded if a significant change between any two time points was detected under a Poisson model with p below 0.0001. TCR abundances were normalised to the total number of TCRs sequenced per sample and were expressed as counts per million. TRAV1-2 paired with TRAJ12, TRAJ20 or TRAJ33 defined MAIT TCRs, while TRAV10 paired with TRAJ18 defined iNKT TCRs. VDJdb, accessed on 1 November 2021, was searched for TCRs annotated for CMV, EBV and SARS-CoV-2, and TCRs annotated for more than one antigen were excluded. The public reads were quality trimmed at Q25 with fastp and then assembled into clones with MiXCR by TCRdb, keeping productive beta chains. Rows are unified per CDR3 protein, each entry keeping the most common DNA and genes. These V and J calls derive from TCRdb rather than the authors' analysis. The sample table contains about 30,000 distinct CDR3 sequences; only one count was recorded for over 6.5% of them. Roughly two fifths of the sample is held by the ten biggest clonotypes.

Notes on this clonotype: This receptor's antigen is unknown. There are no base qualities to consult, and no much larger clone falls within one base.

V lost 5 bases and J lost 3 bases, and the count of bases not matched to a germline gene is 12. The CDR3 spans 17 residues, from the cysteine through the phenylalanine. Solely the CDR3 DNA is kept, with 51 bases framed from the first base. In this chain, TRBV12-3 or TRBV12-4 is recombined with TRBJ2-7, and TRBD1 matches 11 of the central bases. The source material was whole blood. The sequence was obtained from an adult who was a healthcare worker with PCR-confirmed SARS-CoV-2 infection or an uninfected control (not recorded which). The CDR3: CASSREPGTGGFYEQYF. Here is the DNA: TGTGCCAGCAGTCGCGAGCCGGGGACAGGGGGATTCTACGAGCAGTACTTC.